This T cell receptor beta chain was observed in a study of PD-L1 blockade in urothelial cancer. Every PCR received spiked-in synthetic TCR analog templates. The repertoire was sequenced with immunoSEQ multiplex PCR; TCRdb's copy has only in-frame clones and lacks some. The table lists some 19,000 clones, around 89% of them singletons. The table lists this clone with a few counts. This specimen was PBMCs, taken around atezolizumab (anti-PD-L1) treatment. This sequence originates from a woman aged 60-75 years with urothelial cancer.

DNA of the CDR3: TGTGCCAGTAGTGGAGGGGGGGTCCACGAGCAGTACTTC. Its protein product is CASSGGGVHEQYF. The V gene is TRBV19, the J gene TRBJ2-7; D possibly corresponds to TRBD2 (7 bases). The CDR3 is 13 amino acids. V was cut by 5 bases and J by 5 bases, with 13 bases left in between. Germline V lookup: CDR1 LNHDA, CDR2 SQIVND (reference sequence). The complete variable domain, with remaining parts taken from reference TRBV19 and TRBJ2-7, reads DGGITQSPKYLFRKEGQNVTLSCEQNLNHDAMYWYRQDPGQGLRLIYYSQIVNDFQKGDIAEGYSVSREKKESFPLTVTSAQKNPTAFYLCASSGGGVHEQYFGPGTRLTVT.